The 9 T cell receptor beta chains below all came from one sample that was sequenced in a study of blood T cell repertoires in COVID-19. Some clones are missing from TCRdb's copy, which holds only in-frame ones; the method was immunoSEQ multiplex PCR. The sample shows 150,000 to 200,000 clones, around 86% of them seen only once. The specimen was peripheral blood. Receptor source: a woman aged 70 to 79 with COVID-19, enrolled during active disease.

J is TRBJ1-2 and V is TRBV5-1; the match to TRBD1 covers 8 bases. This CDR3 region has 18 residues. Germline V gene lookup returns CDR1 SGHRS and CDR2 YFSETQ. V lost 0 bases, J lost 1 base, and 11 bases stayed unmatched. The CDR3 loop reads CASSLALEDRANNYGYTF. The CDR3 nucleotides are TGCGCCAGCAGCTTGGCTCTAGAGGACAGGGCGAATAACTATGGCTACACCTTC.

V and J are TRBV19 and TRBJ2-7; 8 positions agree with TRBD2. Germline V lookup: CDR1 LNHDA, CDR2 SQIVND (reference sequence). V was pared by 6 bases and J by 2 bases, with 6 bases of the junction left unmatched. There are 14 residues in the CDR3. DNA of the CDR3: TGTGCCAGTAGCTACGGACTAGCCACCTACGAGCAGTACTTC. Protein product: CASSYGLATYEQYF.

The V gene is TRBV28, the J gene TRBJ2-4, with 7 bases that match TRBD1. This CDR3 has 17 residues. The germline CDR1 and CDR2 sequences are MDHEN and SYDVKM. With 1 base clipped from V and 0 bases from J, the junction kept 6 bases outside the gene matches. CDR3 sequence: CASSLYRQGVAKNIQYF. The CDR3 DNA reads TGTGCCAGCAGTTTATACCGGCAGGGGGTAGCCAAAAACATTCAGTACTTC.

This clone was counted a few times. This rearrangement joins TRBV19 to TRBJ1-1; D gene uncertain. The CDR3 is 14 residues long. The V gene's germline CDR1 is LNHDA and CDR2 SQIVND (reference sequence). V was pared by 6 bases and J by 4 bases, with 15 bases between. The chain's CDR3 is CASRDPGQVTEAFF. CDR3 nucleotide sequence: TGTGCCAGTAGGGATCCTGGGCAGGTCACTGAAGCTTTCTTT.

The V and J genes are TRBV19 and TRBJ1-5; 9 bases align to TRBD1. The CDR3 has 16 residues. Losses at the gene ends were 5 bases for V and 7 bases for J; bases not matched to a gene: 12. The germline V gene has CDR1 LNHDA and CDR2 SQIVND (reference sequence). CDR3 residues: CASSRDGTGKGQPQHF. The CDR3 DNA follows: TGTGCCAGTAGTCGAGACGGGACAGGGAAGGGACAGCCCCAGCATTTT.

This rearrangement joins TRBV9 to TRBJ2-3; a possible D gene is TRBD1 (6 bases). The CDR3 sequence is 17 residues long. Germline-derived CDR1 and CDR2 are SGDLS and YYNGEE. V lost 4 bases and J lost 2, with 20 bases in between. The chain's CDR3 is CASSSLITEGVTDTQYF. In DNA form, the CDR3 reads TGTGCCAGCAGCTCCCTCATCACCGAGGGGGTCACAGATACGCAGTATTTT.

The chain links TRBV30 to TRBJ1-2; D gene ambiguous. CDR1 and CDR2 from the germline V gene are GTSNPN and SVGIG (reference sequence). Trimming cost V 0 bases and J 1 base, with 6 bases left between them. The CDR3 has 13 residues. CDR3 amino acids: CAWSVRGNYGYTF. The CDR3 DNA is TGTGCCTGGAGTGTACGCGGTAACTATGGCTACACCTTC.

CDR3 loop: CATSRTGNTGELFF. In nucleotides, the CDR3 is TGTGCCACCAGTCGGACAGGGAACACCGGGGAGCTGTTTTTT. The chain employs TRBV24-1 and TRBJ2-2; TRBD1 matches at 7 bases. The CDR3 contains 14 residues. Germline V gene data show CDR1 as KGHDR and CDR2 as SFDVKD. Trimming removed 6 bases from V and 1 base from J; junction bases left unmatched: 1.

V is TRBV6-5 and J is TRBJ1-2; 9 bases fit TRBD1. J lost 8 bases, V lost 6 bases, and 7 bases had no gene match. This CDR3 comprises 13 residues. The germline gives CDR1 MNHEY, CDR2 SVGAGI. CDR3 DNA: TGTGCCAGCAGCCACGGGGACAGGGACGGCTACACCTTC. Protein: CASSHGDRDGYTF.